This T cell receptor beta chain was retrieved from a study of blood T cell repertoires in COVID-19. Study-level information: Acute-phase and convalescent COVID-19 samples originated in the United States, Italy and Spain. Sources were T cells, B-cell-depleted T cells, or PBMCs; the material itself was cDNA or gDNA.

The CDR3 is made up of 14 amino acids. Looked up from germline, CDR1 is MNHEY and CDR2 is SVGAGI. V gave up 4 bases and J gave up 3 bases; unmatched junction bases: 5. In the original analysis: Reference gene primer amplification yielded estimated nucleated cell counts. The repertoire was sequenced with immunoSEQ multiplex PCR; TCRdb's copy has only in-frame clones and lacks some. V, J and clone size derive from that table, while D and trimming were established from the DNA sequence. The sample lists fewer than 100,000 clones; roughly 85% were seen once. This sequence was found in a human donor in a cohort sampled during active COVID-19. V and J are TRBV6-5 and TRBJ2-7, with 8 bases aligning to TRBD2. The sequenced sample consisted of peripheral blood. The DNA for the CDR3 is TGTGCCAGCAGTTCCCGGGAGGGAGACTACGAGCAGTACTTC. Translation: CASSSREGDYEQYF.